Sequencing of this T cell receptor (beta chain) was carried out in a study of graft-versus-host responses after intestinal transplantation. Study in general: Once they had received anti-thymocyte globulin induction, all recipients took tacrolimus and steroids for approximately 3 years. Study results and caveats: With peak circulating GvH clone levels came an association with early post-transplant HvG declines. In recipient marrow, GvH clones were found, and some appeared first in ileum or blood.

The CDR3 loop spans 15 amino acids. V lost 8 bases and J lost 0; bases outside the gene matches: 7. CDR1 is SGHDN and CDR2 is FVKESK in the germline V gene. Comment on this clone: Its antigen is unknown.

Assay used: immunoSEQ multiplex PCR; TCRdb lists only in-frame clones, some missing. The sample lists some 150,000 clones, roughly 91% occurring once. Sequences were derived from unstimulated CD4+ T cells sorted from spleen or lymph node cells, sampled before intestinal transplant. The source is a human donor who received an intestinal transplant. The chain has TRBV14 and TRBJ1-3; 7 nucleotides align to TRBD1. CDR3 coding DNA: TGTGCCAGCTCCTCGACAGGGCTCTCTGGAAACACCATATATTTT. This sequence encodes CASSSTGLSGNTIYF.